This is a list of T cell receptor beta chains from one sample in a study of cytomegalovirus exposure and HLA in healthy donors. Using immunoSEQ multiplex PCR, the repertoire was profiled, and TCRdb retains in-frame clones only, with some absent. The data contain tens of thousands of clones, around 70% of them singletons. The sequencing input was PBMCs. These receptors originate from a man under 40 in good health and CMV-seronegative. The CDR3 runs from the conserved cysteine through the conserved F or W. D genes are given only for firm matches. Rows give clone size only sometimes, using once, few, many, or a class for an expanded clone.

CDR3aa: CASMISGYEQYF
CDR3nt: TGTGCCAGCATGATTAGCGGTTACGAGCAGTACTTC
abundance: .
d_gene: .
v_gene: TRBV28
j_gene: TRBJ2-7

CDR3aa: CSVGWTGYEQYF
CDR3nt: TGCAGCGTTGGGTGGACAGGGTATGAGCAGTACTTC
abundance: .
d_gene: TRBD1
v_gene: TRBV29-1
j_gene: TRBJ2-7

CDR3aa: CASSLGQSSYNEQFF
CDR3nt: TGCGCCAGCAGTCTCGGACAAAGCTCCTACAATGAGCAGTTCTTC
abundance: .
d_gene: .
v_gene: TRBV4-1
j_gene: TRBJ2-1

CDR3aa: CASSPHRAGNTIYF
CDR3nt: TGTGCCAGCAGCCCCCACAGGGCTGGAAACACCATATATTTT
abundance: .
d_gene: .
v_gene: TRBV7-9
j_gene: TRBJ1-3

CDR3aa: CASRGGEAGNQPQHF
CDR3nt: TGTGCCAGTAGAGGTGGGGAGGCGGGCAATCAGCCCCAGCATTTT
abundance: .
d_gene: .
v_gene: TRBV19
j_gene: TRBJ1-5

CDR3aa: CASSPKRMTGVGGYTF
CDR3nt: TGTGCCAGCAGTCCCAAACGAATGACGGGAGTGGGCGGCTACACCTTC
abundance: .
d_gene: .
v_gene: TRBV28
j_gene: TRBJ1-2

CDR3aa: CASSTRPPGLAVQETQYF
CDR3nt: TGTGCCAGTAGTACCCGCCCTCCGGGACTAGCGGTACAAGAGACCCAGTACTTC
abundance: .
d_gene: TRBD2
v_gene: TRBV19
j_gene: TRBJ2-5

CDR3aa: CASSLESATEAFF
CDR3nt: TGTGCCAGCAGCTTGGAGAGCGCCACTGAAGCTTTCTTT
abundance: .
d_gene: .
v_gene: TRBV5-4
j_gene: TRBJ1-1

CDR3aa: CASSQDSGFVDTQYF
CDR3nt: TGCGCCAGCAGCCAAGATTCGGGATTTGTAGATACGCAGTATTTT
abundance: .
d_gene: .
v_gene: TRBV4-1
j_gene: TRBJ2-3

CDR3aa: CASSLVRGYRLRHEQYF
CDR3nt: TGTGCCAGCAGCTTAGTCAGGGGTTATAGGTTGAGGCACGAGCAGTACTTC
abundance: .
d_gene: .
v_gene: TRBV7-9
j_gene: TRBJ2-7

CDR3aa: CASSVRTGGTGELFF
CDR3nt: TGTGCCAGCAGTGTTCGGACAGGGGGCACCGGGGAGCTGTTTTTT
abundance: once
d_gene: TRBD1
v_gene: TRBV2
j_gene: TRBJ2-2

CDR3aa: CASSQGFKGNEQFF
CDR3nt: TGCGCCAGCAGCCAAGGTTTTAAGGGGAATGAGCAGTTCTTC
abundance: .
d_gene: .
v_gene: TRBV4-1
j_gene: TRBJ2-1

CDR3aa: CASSTWGLPNTEAFF
CDR3nt: TGTGCCAGCAGCACCTGGGGACTACCGAACACTGAAGCTTTCTTT
abundance: .
d_gene: .
v_gene: TRBV21-1
j_gene: TRBJ1-1

CDR3aa: CASSSGQRNTEAFF
CDR3nt: TGTGCCAGCAGCTCCGGACAGAGGAACACTGAAGCTTTCTTT
abundance: .
d_gene: .
v_gene: TRBV9
j_gene: TRBJ1-1

CDR3aa: CASSESGGEYEQYF
CDR3nt: TGCGCCAGCAGTGAGTCTGGGGGGGAATACGAGCAGTACTTC
abundance: .
d_gene: TRBD2
v_gene: TRBV10-1
j_gene: TRBJ2-7

CDR3aa: CAISAPSEGVGTGELFF
CDR3nt: TGTGCCATCAGTGCGCCTAGCGAAGGAGTGGGCACCGGGGAGCTGTTTTTT
abundance: .
d_gene: .
v_gene: TRBV10-3
j_gene: TRBJ2-2

CDR3aa: CASSSPYEQYF
CDR3nt: TGTGCCAGCAGTTCCCCCTACGAGCAGTACTTC
abundance: .
d_gene: .
v_gene: TRBV28
j_gene: TRBJ2-7

CDR3aa: CASSSDRVGNQPQHF
CDR3nt: TGTGCCAGCAGTTCCGACAGGGTCGGCAATCAGCCCCAGCATTTT
abundance: .
d_gene: TRBD1
v_gene: TRBV6-6
j_gene: TRBJ1-5

CDR3aa: CASSKGPPWYEQYF
CDR3nt: TGTGCCAGCAGCAAAGGGCCGCCTTGGTACGAGCAGTACTTC
abundance: .
d_gene: .
v_gene: TRBV21-1
j_gene: TRBJ2-7

CDR3aa: CASSLRVNKNTEAFF
CDR3nt: TGTGCCAGCAGCTTGAGAGTGAATAAGAACACTGAAGCTTTCTTT
abundance: few
d_gene: .
v_gene: TRBV5-5
j_gene: TRBJ1-1

CDR3aa: CASSLDLGRPVGSGNTIYF
CDR3nt: TGTGCCAGCAGCTTAGATTTGGGCAGGCCGGTTGGCTCTGGAAACACCATATATTTT
abundance: .
d_gene: .
v_gene: TRBV11-2
j_gene: TRBJ1-3

CDR3aa: CSVEDEGRQPQHF
CDR3nt: TGCAGCGTTGAAGATGAAGGGAGACAGCCCCAGCATTTT
abundance: .
d_gene: .
v_gene: TRBV29-1
j_gene: TRBJ1-5

CDR3aa: CATSRATGSGANVLTF
CDR3nt: TGTGCCACCAGCAGGGCCACAGGGTCTGGGGCCAACGTCCTGACTTTC
abundance: .
d_gene: .
v_gene: TRBV15
j_gene: TRBJ2-6

CDR3aa: CASSLTPGENEQFF
CDR3nt: TGTGCCAGCAGCTTGACTCCGGGAGAAAATGAGCAGTTCTTC
abundance: few
d_gene: .
v_gene: TRBV7-3
j_gene: TRBJ2-1

CDR3aa: CAWTRGAATEAFF
CDR3nt: TGTGCCTGGACCCGCGGCGCGGCCACTGAAGCTTTCTTT
abundance: few
d_gene: .
v_gene: TRBV30
j_gene: TRBJ1-1

CDR3aa: CASTPGTGGGYGYTF
CDR3nt: TGTGCCAGCACCCCAGGGACAGGGGGAGGTTATGGCTACACCTTC
abundance: .
d_gene: TRBD1
v_gene: TRBV7-9
j_gene: TRBJ1-2

CDR3aa: CASSLGTGGGYTF
CDR3nt: TGTGCCAGCAGTTTGGGGACAGGGGGAGGCTACACCTTC
abundance: .
d_gene: TRBD1
v_gene: TRBV27
j_gene: TRBJ1-2